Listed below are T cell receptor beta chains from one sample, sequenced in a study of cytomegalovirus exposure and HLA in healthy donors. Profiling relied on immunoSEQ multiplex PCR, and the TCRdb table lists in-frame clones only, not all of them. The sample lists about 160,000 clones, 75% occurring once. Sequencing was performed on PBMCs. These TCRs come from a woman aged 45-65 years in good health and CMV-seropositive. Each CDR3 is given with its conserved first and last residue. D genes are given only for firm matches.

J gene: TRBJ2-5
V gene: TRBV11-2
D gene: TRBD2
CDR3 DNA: TGTGCCAGCAGCTTACGTTCGAGCGGGGTGACCCAAGAGACCCAGTACTTC
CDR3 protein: CASSLRSSGVTQETQYF

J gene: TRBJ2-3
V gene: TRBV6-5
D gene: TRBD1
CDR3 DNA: TGTGCCAGCAGTCTGGACAGGGGCACAGATACGCAGTATTTT
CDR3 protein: CASSLDRGTDTQYF

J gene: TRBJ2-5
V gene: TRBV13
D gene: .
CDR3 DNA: TGTGCCAGCAGCCCTAGACCCGGGCAAGAGACCCAGTACTTC
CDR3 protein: CASSPRPGQETQYF

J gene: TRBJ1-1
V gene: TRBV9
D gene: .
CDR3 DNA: TGTGCCAGCAGCGCCTTAGAGAGCAGGGGCACTGAAGCTTTCTTT
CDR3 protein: CASSALESRGTEAFF

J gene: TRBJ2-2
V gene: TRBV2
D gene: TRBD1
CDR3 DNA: TGTGCCAGCATTCAGGGGGACAGATACACCGGGGAGCTGTTTTTT
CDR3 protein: CASIQGDRYTGELFF

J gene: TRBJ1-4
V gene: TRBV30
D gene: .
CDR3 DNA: TGTGCCTGGAGACCGGACAGTATTAATGAAAAACTGTTTTTT
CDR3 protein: CAWRPDSINEKLFF

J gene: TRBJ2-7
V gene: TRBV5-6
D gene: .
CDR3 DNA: TGTGCCAGCAGCTTACGCAGCCAGCGCTACGAGCAGTACTTC
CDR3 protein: CASSLRSQRYEQYF

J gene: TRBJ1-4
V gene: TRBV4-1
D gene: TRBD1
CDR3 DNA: TGCGCCAGCAGCCTAAGGGACAGGACTAATGAAAAACTGTTTTTT
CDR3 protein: CASSLRDRTNEKLFF

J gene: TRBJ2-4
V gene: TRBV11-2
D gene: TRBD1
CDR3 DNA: TGTGCCAGCAGCTGGGACAGGGAGGGCATTCAGTACTTC
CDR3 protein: CASSWDREGIQYF

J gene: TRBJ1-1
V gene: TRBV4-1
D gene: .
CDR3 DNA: TGCGCCAGCAGTTCAGACGTGTCCGGGTATGAAGCTTTCTTT
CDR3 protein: CASSSDVSGYEAFF